Only a few counts were recorded for the clone carrying this TCR beta chain. Its antigen is undetermined. Different DNA sequences within this sample yield the same CDR3. This specimen comes from a study of beta chain features in type 1 diabetes. Whole-study findings and limits: Fewer insertions but more deletions were seen at VDJ junctions in type 1 diabetes patients. Shortening that was moderate but significant affected the TCRB CDR3s of Type 1 diabetes patients in all four CD4+ subsets.

Germline loops: CDR1 MGHDK, CDR2 SYGVNS. The CDR3 has 14 residues. V lost 3 bases to trimming and J lost 3 bases; unmatched junction nucleotides: 2. The whole isolated RNA underwent reverse transcription, so sequencing captured expressed TCRB transcripts. Clones were read by immunoSEQ multiplex PCR, and TCRdb kept only the in-frame ones, dropping some. The sample shows hundreds of thousands of clones, roughly an eighth of them seen only once. This TCR came from a man younger than 35 with type 1 diabetes. The chain carries TRBV25-1 and TRBJ2-1; 7 nucleotides match TRBD2. The specimen sequenced was naive CD4+ T cells from blood. In nucleotides, the CDR3 is TGTGCCAGCAGTGAGGGGGGGGTCTACAATGAGCAGTTCTTC. Amino acids: CASSEGGVYNEQFF.